Here is one TCR beta chain with its context. J gave up 6 bases and V 5 bases, and 13 bases lay outside the gene matches. Germline CDR1 and CDR2: SEHNR and FQNEAQ (reference sequence). The CDR3 length is 15 residues. TCRdb ran MiXCR on the 5' RACE reads and lists one entry per CDR3 protein. The sample consists of tens of thousands of distinct CDR3 sequences, approximately 13% of them appearing once. The data are from a study of early T cells in non-severe SARS-CoV-2 infection. Study-wide context: Sequencing of bulk RNA from unsorted whole blood was done, without chain pairing.

V is TRBV7-9 and J is TRBJ2-7, with 7 bases aligning to TRBD1. Sample: whole blood. The TCR sequence derives from an adult who was a healthcare worker with PCR-confirmed SARS-CoV-2 infection or an uninfected control (not recorded which). The CDR3 DNA sequence: TGTGCCAGCAGCCCGATTCCACAGGGGAGCAGCGAGCAGTACTTC. This encodes CASSPIPQGSSEQYF.